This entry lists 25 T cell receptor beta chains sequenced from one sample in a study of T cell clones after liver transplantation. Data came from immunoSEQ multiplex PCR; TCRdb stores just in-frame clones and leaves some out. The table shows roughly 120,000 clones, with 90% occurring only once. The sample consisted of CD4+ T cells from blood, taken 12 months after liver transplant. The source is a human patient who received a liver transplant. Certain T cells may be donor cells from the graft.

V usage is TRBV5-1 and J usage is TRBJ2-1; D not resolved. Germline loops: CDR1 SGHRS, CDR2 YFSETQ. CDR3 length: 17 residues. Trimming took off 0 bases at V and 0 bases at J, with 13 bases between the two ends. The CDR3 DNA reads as TGCGCCAGCAGCTTGGTTTCAGGCCGGAGCTCCTACAATGAGCAGTTCTTC. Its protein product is CASSLVSGRSSYNEQFF.

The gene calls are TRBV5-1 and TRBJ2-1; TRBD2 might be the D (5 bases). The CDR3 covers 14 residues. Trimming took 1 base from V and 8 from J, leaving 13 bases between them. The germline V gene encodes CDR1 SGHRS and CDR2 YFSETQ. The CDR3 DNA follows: TGCGCCAGCAGCTTGCAGGCTAGCAGCGATGAGCAGTTCTTC. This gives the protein CASSLQASSDEQFF.

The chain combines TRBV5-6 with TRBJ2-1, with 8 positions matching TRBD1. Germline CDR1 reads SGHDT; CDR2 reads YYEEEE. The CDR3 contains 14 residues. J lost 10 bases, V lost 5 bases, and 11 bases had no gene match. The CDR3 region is CASSPPDRAGEQFF. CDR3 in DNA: TGTGCCAGCAGTCCCCCGGACAGGGCAGGGGAGCAGTTCTTC.

DNA of the CDR3: TGTGCCAGCAGCTTGTTGGTTTCTTTGAACACTGAAGCTTTCTTT. This sequence encodes CASSLLVSLNTEAFF. The chain links TRBV5-8 to TRBJ1-1; D gene uncertain. The V gene's germline CDR1 is SGHTS and CDR2 YDEGEE. V lost 1 base and J lost 0, with 10 bases in between. CDR3 size: 15 residues.

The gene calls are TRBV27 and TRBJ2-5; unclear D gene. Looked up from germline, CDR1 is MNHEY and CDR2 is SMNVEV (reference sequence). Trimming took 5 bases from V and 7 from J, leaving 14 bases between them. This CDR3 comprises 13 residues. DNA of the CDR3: TGTGCCAGCAGTGTCCCGGGTATGGGGACCCAGTACTTC. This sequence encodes CASSVPGMGTQYF.

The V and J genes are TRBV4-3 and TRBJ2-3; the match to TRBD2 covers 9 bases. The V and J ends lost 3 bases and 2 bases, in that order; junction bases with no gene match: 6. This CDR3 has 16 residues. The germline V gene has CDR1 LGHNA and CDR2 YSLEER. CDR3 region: CASSQVAGGPTDTQYF. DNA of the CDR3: TGCGCCAGCAGCCAGGTCGCGGGAGGGCCCACAGATACGCAGTATTTT.

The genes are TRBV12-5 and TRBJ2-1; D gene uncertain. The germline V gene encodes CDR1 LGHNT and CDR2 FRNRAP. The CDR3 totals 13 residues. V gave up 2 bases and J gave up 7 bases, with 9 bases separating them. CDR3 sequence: CASGLITRNEQFF. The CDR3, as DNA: TGTGCTAGTGGTTTGATAACTCGGAATGAGCAGTTCTTC.

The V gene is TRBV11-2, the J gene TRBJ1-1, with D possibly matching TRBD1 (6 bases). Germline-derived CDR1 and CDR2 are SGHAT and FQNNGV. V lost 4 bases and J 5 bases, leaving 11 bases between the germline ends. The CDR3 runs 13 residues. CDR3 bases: TGTGCCAGCAGCTCCAGAGACAGGACTGAAGCTTTCTTT. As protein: CASSSRDRTEAFF.

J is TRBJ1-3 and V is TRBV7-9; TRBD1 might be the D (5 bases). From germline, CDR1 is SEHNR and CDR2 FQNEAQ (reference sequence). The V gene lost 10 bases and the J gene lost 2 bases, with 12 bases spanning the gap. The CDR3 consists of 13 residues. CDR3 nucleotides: TGTGCCAACGGGGCTTCAGCTGGAAACACCATATATTTT. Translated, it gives CANGASAGNTIYF.

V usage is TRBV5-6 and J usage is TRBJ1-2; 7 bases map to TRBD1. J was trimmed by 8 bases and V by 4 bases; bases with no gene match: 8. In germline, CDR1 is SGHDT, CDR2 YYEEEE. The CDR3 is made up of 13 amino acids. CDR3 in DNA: TGTGCCAGCAGCCCACAGGGCAGGGGGGGCTACACCTTC. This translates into CASSPQGRGGYTF.

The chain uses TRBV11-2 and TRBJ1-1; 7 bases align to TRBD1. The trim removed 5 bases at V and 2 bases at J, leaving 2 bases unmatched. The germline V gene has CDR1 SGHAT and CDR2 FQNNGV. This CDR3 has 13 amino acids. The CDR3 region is CASSGDRNTEAFF. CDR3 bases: TGTGCCAGCAGCGGGGACAGAAACACTGAAGCTTTCTTT.

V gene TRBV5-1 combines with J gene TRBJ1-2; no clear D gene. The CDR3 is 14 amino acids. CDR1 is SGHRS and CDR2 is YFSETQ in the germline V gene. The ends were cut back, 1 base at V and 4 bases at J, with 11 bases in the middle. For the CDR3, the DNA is TGCGCCAGCAGCTTGTCTTCTGGCATCTATGGCTACACCTTC. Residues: CASSLSSGIYGYTF. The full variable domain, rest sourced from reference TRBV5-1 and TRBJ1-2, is KAGVTQTPRYLIKTRGQQVTLSCSPISGHRSVSWYQQTPGQGLQFLFEYFSETQRNKGNFPGRFSGRQFSNSRSEMNVSTLELGDSALYLCASSLSSGIYGYTFGSGTRLTVV.

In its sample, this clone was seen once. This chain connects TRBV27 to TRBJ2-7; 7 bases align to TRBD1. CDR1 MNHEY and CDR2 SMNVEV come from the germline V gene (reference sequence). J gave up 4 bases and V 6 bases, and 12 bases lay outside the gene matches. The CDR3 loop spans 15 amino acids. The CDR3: CASRSRDRDRYEQYF. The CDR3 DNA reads TGTGCCAGCAGATCCCGGGACAGAGACCGTTACGAGCAGTACTTC.

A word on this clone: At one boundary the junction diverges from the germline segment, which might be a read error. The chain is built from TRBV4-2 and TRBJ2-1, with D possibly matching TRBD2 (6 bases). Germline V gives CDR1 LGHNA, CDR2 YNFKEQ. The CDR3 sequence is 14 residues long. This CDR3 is CASSQDRRGEVRIF. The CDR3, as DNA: TGTGCCAGCAGCCAAGATAGGAGGGGTGAGGTTAGGATCTTC.

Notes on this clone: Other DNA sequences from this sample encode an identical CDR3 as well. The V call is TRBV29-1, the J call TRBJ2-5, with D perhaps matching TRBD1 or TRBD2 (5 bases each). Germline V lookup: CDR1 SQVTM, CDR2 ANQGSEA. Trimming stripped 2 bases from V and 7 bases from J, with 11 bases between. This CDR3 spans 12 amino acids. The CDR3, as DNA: TGCAGCGTTGAAAGAGGGGTGGGGACCCAGTACTTC. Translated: CSVERGVGTQYF.

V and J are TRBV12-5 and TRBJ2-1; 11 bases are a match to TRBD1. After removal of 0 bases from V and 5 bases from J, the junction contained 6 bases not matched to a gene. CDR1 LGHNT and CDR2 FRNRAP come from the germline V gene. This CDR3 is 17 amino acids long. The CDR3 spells CASGLVLGTGGHNEQFF. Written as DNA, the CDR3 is TGTGCTAGTGGTTTGGTACTCGGGACAGGGGGACACAATGAGCAGTTCTTC. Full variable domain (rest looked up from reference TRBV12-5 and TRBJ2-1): DARVTQTPRHKVTEMGQEVTMRCQPILGHNTVFWYRQTMMQGLELLAYFRNRAPLDDSGMPKDRFSAEMPDATLATLKIQPSEPRDSAVYFCASGLVLGTGGHNEQFFGPGTRLTVL.

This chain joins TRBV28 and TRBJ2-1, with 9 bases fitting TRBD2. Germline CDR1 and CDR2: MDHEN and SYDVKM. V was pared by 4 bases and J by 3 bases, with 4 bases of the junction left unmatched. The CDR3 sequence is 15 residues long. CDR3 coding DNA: TGTGCCAGCAGTTGGCCTAGCGGGATCTACAATGAGCAGTTCTTC. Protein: CASSWPSGIYNEQFF. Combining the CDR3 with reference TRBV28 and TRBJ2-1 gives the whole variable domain DVKVTQSSRYLVKRTGEKVFLECVQDMDHENMFWYRQDPGLGLRLIYFSYDVKMKEKGDIPEGYSVSREKKERFSLILESASTNQTSMYLCASSWPSGIYNEQFFGPGTRLTVL.

The CDR3 coding sequence is TGCAGCGTTGAAGGGAGAGTCTCCTACAATGAGCAGTTCTTC. It is translated as CSVEGRVSYNEQFF. The chain combines TRBV29-1 with TRBJ2-1, with D unresolved. The CDR3 has 14 amino acids. Looked up from germline, CDR1 is SQVTM and CDR2 is ANQGSEA. Trimming left V 1 base short and J 0 bases short, with 7 bases between.

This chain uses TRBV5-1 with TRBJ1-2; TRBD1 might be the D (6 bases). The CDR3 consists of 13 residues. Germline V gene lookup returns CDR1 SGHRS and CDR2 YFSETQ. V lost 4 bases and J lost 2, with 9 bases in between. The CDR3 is CASSAGQNYGYTF. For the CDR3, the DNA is TGCGCCAGCAGCGCCGGACAGAACTATGGCTACACCTTC.

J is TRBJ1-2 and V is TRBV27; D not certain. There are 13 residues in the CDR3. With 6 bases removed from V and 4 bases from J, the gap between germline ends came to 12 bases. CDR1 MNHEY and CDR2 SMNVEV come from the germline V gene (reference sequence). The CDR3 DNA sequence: TGTGCCAGCAGCCTAACAGCGTCCTATGGCTACACCTTC. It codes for CASSLTASYGYTF.

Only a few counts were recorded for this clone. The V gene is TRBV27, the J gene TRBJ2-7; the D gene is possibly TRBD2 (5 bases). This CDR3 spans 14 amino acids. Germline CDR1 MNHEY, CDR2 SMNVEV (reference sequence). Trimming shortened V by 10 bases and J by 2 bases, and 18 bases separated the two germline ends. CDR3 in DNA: TGTGCCACCCAGAGCGTGATAGCGCCCTACGAGCAGTACTTC. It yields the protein CATQSVIAPYEQYF.

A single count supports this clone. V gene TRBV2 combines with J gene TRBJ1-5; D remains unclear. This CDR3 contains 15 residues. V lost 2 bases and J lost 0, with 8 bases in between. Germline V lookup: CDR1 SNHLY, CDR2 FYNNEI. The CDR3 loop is CASSESTVSNQPQHF. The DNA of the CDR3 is TGTGCCAGCAGTGAAAGTACAGTTAGCAATCAGCCCCAGCATTTT.

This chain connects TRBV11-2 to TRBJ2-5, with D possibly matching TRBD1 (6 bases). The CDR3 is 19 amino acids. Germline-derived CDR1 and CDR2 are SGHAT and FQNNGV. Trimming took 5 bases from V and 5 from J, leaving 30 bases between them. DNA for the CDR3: TGTGCCAGCAGCCCTGGGTCGGCAGGGGTTCTCTTTCAAGGGGAGACCCAGTACTTC. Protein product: CASSPGSAGVLFQGETQYF.

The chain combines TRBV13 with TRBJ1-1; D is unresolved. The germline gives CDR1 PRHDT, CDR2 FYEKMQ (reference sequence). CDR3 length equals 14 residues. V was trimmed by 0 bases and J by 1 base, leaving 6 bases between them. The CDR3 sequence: CASSLGWGNTEAFF. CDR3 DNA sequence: TGTGCCAGCAGCTTAGGGTGGGGGAACACTGAAGCTTTCTTT.

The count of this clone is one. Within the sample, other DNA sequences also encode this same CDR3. The CDR3 nucleotides are TGTGCCAGCAGTCCGAACACCGGGGAGCTGTTTTTT. It codes for CASSPNTGELFF. The chain employs TRBV6-5 and TRBJ2-2; D not certain. The CDR3 loop spans 12 amino acids. Trimming took 5 bases from V and 0 from J, leaving 1 base between them. Germline V gene lookup returns CDR1 MNHEY and CDR2 SVGAGI.